This is a list of T cell receptor beta chains from one sample in a study of T cells in localized non-small cell lung cancer. Assay: immunoSEQ multiplex PCR; the TCRdb copy retains only in-frame clones and omits some. This table holds under 15,000 clones, around four fifths found once. The sequences come from peripheral blood, collected before any cancer treatment. All receptors come from a male donor aged 60 or over with stage I lung adenocarcinoma. Each CDR3 is given with its conserved first and last residue. The D gene is left open where the match is weak. A clone size is listed for some rows: how often the clone was seen (once, few, many), or a class if it is expanded.

>NA|NA|TRBV19|TRBJ2-7
TGTGCCAGTAGTATGGTAAGGCGGGCAAGCTCCTACGAGCAGTACTTC
CASSMVRRASSYEQYF
>NA|NA|TRBV2|TRBJ1-2
TGTGCCAGCAGTGAGTCGTCCGACTATGGCTACACCTTC
CASSESSDYGYTF
>TRBD2|NA|TRBV11-2|TRBJ2-1
TGTGCCAGCAGCCTCTACACTAGCGGGAGGGCCGACGAGCAGTTCTTC
CASSLYTSGRADEQFF
>NA|NA|TRBV7-2|TRBJ1-5
TGTGCCAGCAGCTCCGGTGGAGGGGGCAATCAGCCCCAGCATTTT
CASSSGGGGNQPQHF
>NA|NA|TRBV20-1|TRBJ2-7
TGCAGTGCTGTGAATTACGAGCAGTACTTC
CSAVNYEQYF
>NA|NA|TRBV5-6|TRBJ1-6
TGTGCCAGCAGCTTAGGAGACGGGGGAGGTTCACCCCTCCACTTT
CASSLGDGGGSPLHF
>NA|NA|TRBV10-3|TRBJ1-1
TGTGCCATCAGTGAGTCGGGGCGTGAAGCTTTCTTT
CAISESGREAFF
>NA|few|TRBV28|TRBJ1-1
TGTGCCAGCAGTCAAGGGGAAACTGAAGCTTTCTTT
CASSQGETEAFF
>NA|NA|TRBV7-2|TRBJ2-2
TGTGCCAGCAGCTTACTCCAGGGAGCCGGGGAGCTGTTTTTT
CASSLLQGAGELFF
>NA|NA|TRBV7-2|TRBJ2-3
TGTGCCAGCAGCCTATCTCAATCAGATACGCAGTATTTT
CASSLSQSDTQYF
>NA|NA|TRBV7-3|TRBJ2-1
TGTGCCAGCAGCTTAATAGGAGGGGCGGGCGGCAATGAGCAGTTCTTC
CASSLIGGAGGNEQFF
>NA|few|TRBV4-1|TRBJ1-4
TGCGCCAGCAGCCCAAGGGCAGGCCGATGGGGGGATGAAAAACTGTTTTTT
CASSPRAGRWGDEKLFF
>NA|NA|TRBV7-2|TRBJ2-5
TGTGCCAGCAGCTTGACTCCACAAGAGACCCAGTACTTC
CASSLTPQETQYF
>TRBD1|few|TRBV18|TRBJ2-7
TGTGCCAGCTCACCAGACAGGGAAGGCGAGCAGTACTTC
CASSPDREGEQYF
>NA|NA|TRBV19|TRBJ1-4
TGTGCCAGTAGTATTTCAGGTTGGCTTAATGAAAAACTGTTTTTT
CASSISGWLNEKLFF
>NA|NA|TRBV18|TRBJ1-3
TGTGCCAGCTCCTCAGGGCACTCTGGAAACACCATATATTTT
CASSSGHSGNTIYF
>NA|once|TRBV5-4|TRBJ1-2
TGTGCCAGCAGCTTTCAGGGGTCCGGTGGCTACACCTTC
CASSFQGSGGYTF
>NA|NA|TRBV7-2|TRBJ1-2
TGTGCCAGCAGCTTAGCCACGGGAGATGGCTACACCTTC
CASSLATGDGYTF
>NA|NA|TRBV28|TRBJ1-4
TGTGCCAGCAGTTTAGGCGGGGGGGGCGGTAATGAAAAACTGTTTTTT
CASSLGGGGGNEKLFF
>NA|once|TRBV11-1|TRBJ2-5
TGTGCCAGCAGCTTACGGGGAGAGACCCAGTACTTC
CASSLRGETQYF
>NA|NA|TRBV6-5|TRBJ1-2
TGTGCCAGCAGTTACAGGATCTATGGCTACACCTTC
CASSYRIYGYTF
>TRBD2|NA|TRBV4-1|TRBJ2-1
TGCGCCAGCAGCCCCCTCCCCGTGGTAGTAGCGGGACGGGGCGAGCAGTTCTTC
CASSPLPVVVAGRGEQFF
>NA|once|TRBV28|TRBJ2-5
TGTGCTTCGGGCCGCGGGCAAGAGACCCAGTACTTC
CASGRGQETQYF
>NA|NA|TRBV27|TRBJ2-3
TGTGCCAGCAGTTTAAGGGGAGATACGCAGTATTTT
CASSLRGDTQYF
>TRBD2|NA|TRBV7-9|TRBJ2-1
TGTGCCAGCAGCTCCCTTGGGGAAACTAGCGGCTCCTACAATGAGCAGTTCTTC
CASSSLGETSGSYNEQFF
>TRBD1|NA|TRBV5-1|TRBJ2-1
TGCGCCACCTGCCGGGACAGGGTTTCCGATGAGCAGTTCTTC
CATCRDRVSDEQFF
>NA|NA|TRBV5-1|TRBJ2-3
TGCGCCAGCAGCTTGCTCGGGACTCGAAGCACAGATACGCAGTATTTT
CASSLLGTRSTDTQYF
>NA|NA|TRBV11-2|TRBJ1-2
TGTGCCAGCAGCTTAGTGACGGGACAAAGGGTCCGTGGCTACACCTTC
CASSLVTGQRVRGYTF
>NA|NA|TRBV7-6|TRBJ2-2
TGTGCCAGCAGCTTAGGCGTTCCCCTGACCGGGGAGCTGTTTTTT
CASSLGVPLTGELFF
>NA|NA|TRBV2|TRBJ1-2
TGTGCCAGCAGTAAGGGAAGGGGGTCGAACTATGGCTACACCTTC
CASSKGRGSNYGYTF
>TRBD2|NA|TRBV5-4|TRBJ2-1
TGTGCCAGCAGCTTCGTCCTGACTCTAGCGGGAGTTTCCAATGAGCAGTTCTTC
CASSFVLTLAGVSNEQFF
>NA|NA|TRBV7-9|TRBJ2-7
TGTGCCAGCAGCTTAGAGTACGAGCAGTACTTC
CASSLEYEQYF
>NA|NA|TRBV19|TRBJ2-1
TGTGCCAGTAGTCCTACCTCCTACAATGAGCAGTTCTTC
CASSPTSYNEQFF
>TRBD2|NA|TRBV6-6|TRBJ2-1
TGTGCCAGCAGCCCCGGACTAGCGGTTTCCTACAATGAGCAGTTCTTC
CASSPGLAVSYNEQFF
>TRBD2|NA|TRBV30|TRBJ2-7
TGTGCCTGGACGTGGGGAGGGGAGCAGTACTTC
CAWTWGGEQYF
>NA|NA|TRBV7-8|TRBJ2-5
TGTGCCAGCAGCTCTCGACAGGACCTAAAGATGGAGACCCAGTACTTC
CASSSRQDLKMETQYF
>TRBD2|NA|TRBV7-9|TRBJ2-7
TGTGCCAGCAGCTTAGGGGCGGGGGCCTACGAGCAGTACTTC
CASSLGAGAYEQYF
>TRBD1|NA|TRBV27|TRBJ1-1
TGTGCCAGCAGTCCGCCGGGACAGCCTTACACTGAAGCTTTCTTT
CASSPPGQPYTEAFF
>TRBD2|NA|TRBV2|TRBJ2-5
TGTGCCAGCAGTATTAGCGGGAGCCAAGAGACCCAGTACTTC
CASSISGSQETQYF
>NA|NA|TRBV11-2|TRBJ2-7
TGTGCCAGCAGCTATCCTACCGGGACGGGTATCTCCGAGCAGTACTTC
CASSYPTGTGISEQYF
>TRBD2|NA|TRBV6-6|TRBJ2-2
TGTGCCAGCAGTCCCCGAAGCGGGAGGAACACCGGGGAGCTGTTTTTT
CASSPRSGRNTGELFF
>TRBD1|NA|TRBV18|TRBJ1-3
TGTGCCAGCTCAGAGGACAGGACCCGCTCTGGAAACACCATATATTTT
CASSEDRTRSGNTIYF
>TRBD2|once|TRBV4-2|TRBJ2-1
TGTGCCAGCAGCCAAGAACCTAGCGGCGAGCAGTTCTTC
CASSQEPSGEQFF
>TRBD2|few|TRBV27|TRBJ2-5
TGTGCCAGCAGGCTCGGGACTAGCGGGCTGTACCAAGAGACCCAGTACTTC
CASRLGTSGLYQETQYF
>NA|NA|TRBV5-4|TRBJ2-4
TGTGCCAGCAGCGAAGGGTTCGGCAAAAACATTCAGTACTTC
CASSEGFGKNIQYF